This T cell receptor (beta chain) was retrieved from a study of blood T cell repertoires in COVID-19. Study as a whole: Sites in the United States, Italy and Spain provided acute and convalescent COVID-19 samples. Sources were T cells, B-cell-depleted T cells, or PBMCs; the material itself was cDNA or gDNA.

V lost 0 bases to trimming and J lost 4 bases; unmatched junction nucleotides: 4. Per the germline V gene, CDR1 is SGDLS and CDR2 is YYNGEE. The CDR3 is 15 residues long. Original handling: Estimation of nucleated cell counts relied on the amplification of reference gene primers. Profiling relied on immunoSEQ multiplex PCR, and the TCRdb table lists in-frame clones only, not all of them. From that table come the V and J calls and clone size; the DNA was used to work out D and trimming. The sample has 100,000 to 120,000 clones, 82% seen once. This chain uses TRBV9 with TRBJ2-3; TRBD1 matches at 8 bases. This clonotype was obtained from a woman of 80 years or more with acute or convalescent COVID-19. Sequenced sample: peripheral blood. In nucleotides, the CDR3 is TGTGCCAGCAGCGTAGATCCAGGGGGCTCAGATACGCAGTATTTT. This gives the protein CASSVDPGGSDTQYF.